Sequencing of this T cell receptor (beta chain) was carried out in a study of T cell clones after liver transplantation. Whole-study context: Graft-donor-reactive sequences were compared with third-party-reactive TCRbeta sequences from pre-transplant mixed lymphocyte reactions. Draws occurred before transplant, before withdrawal, and after complete or failed withdrawal.

With respect to this clone: Its cognate antigen is unknown.

Germline values: CDR1 ENHRY, CDR2 SYGVKD. The CDR3 has 17 amino acids. The V segment lost 5 bases and the J segment 0 bases; nucleotides outside the gene matches: 8. Study findings and constraints: In a couple of subjects, few donor cells limited the measurable donor-reactive repertoire.

Sequencing used immunoSEQ multiplex PCR; TCRdb keeps in-frame clones, though not all of them. The profile covers over 5,500 clones, with around three quarters appearing a single time and over 25% taken by the ten largest. This sequence joins TRBV10-3 and TRBJ2-1; 9 bases fit TRBD2. This sequence originates from a human donor who received a liver transplant. The sample in question was CD8+ T cells from blood, obtained before liver transplant. CDR3 coding DNA: TGTGCCATCAGTTTGCGGGAGGGAAGTAGCTCCTACAATGAGCAGTTCTTC. Translating gives CAISLREGSSSYNEQFF.